The text below deals with one TCR beta chain. No antigen is known for it. The method was immunoSEQ multiplex PCR; TCRdb's version includes in-frame clones alone and lacks a portion of them. The table lists 150,000 to 200,000 clones, roughly 87% of them singletons. The data were obtained in a study of T cell responses to AZD1222 COVID-19 vaccine. The study, taken as a whole, reports: Among those given AZD1222, only six were seropositive at baseline. Increased Spike-specific TCR breadth and depth were observed after two AZD1222 doses. A mostly white British donor set with more females was recruited, and clonal diversity was possibly underestimated. Of spike-specific TCRs, nearly half reportedly target regions left unmutated in variants.

The germline gives CDR1 LGHNT, CDR2 FRNRAP. The CDR3 covers 14 residues. Trimming pared 0 bases from V and 0 bases from J, leaving 4 bases between. This sample comprised peripheral blood, obtained 28 days after the second AZD1222 dose. The source is an adult who received the AZD1222 COVID-19 vaccine. The chain links TRBV12-5 to TRBJ2-3; D is undetermined. The CDR3 is CASGLVGSTDTQYF. CDR3 DNA sequence: TGTGCTAGTGGTTTGGTGGGAAGCACAGATACGCAGTATTTT.